The sequence of this TCR beta chain was determined in a study of PD-1 blockade in classical Hodgkin lymphoma. As to time point: cycle 4 day 1 (C4D1), after more than 5 weeks of nivolumab. Brentuximab vedotin exposure varied, and every patient relapsed after autologous stem cell transplantation. Sequencing used immunoSEQ multiplex PCR; TCRdb keeps in-frame clones, though not all of them. The repertoire includes about 52,000 clones, about nine tenths of them detected once, and around 7.1% sits in the top ten. Germline V gene lookup returns CDR1 MNHNS and CDR2 SASEGT. The ends lost 6 bases at V and 2 bases at J; junction bases unmatched: 3. The CDR3 contains 14 residues. Findings and limits, study-wide: Complete responders matched newly diagnosed patients in baseline diversity.

Remarks on this clone: What it recognizes is unknown.

The sample consisted of peripheral blood mononuclear cells (PBMCs), taken before the fourth cycle of nivolumab. This clonotype was obtained from a human donor with classical Hodgkin lymphoma. The chain uses TRBV6-1 and TRBJ2-1; TRBD1 matches at 8 bases. The CDR3 loop is CASSRTGPYNEQFF. The CDR3 nucleotides read TGTGCCAGCAGCCGGACAGGGCCCTACAATGAGCAGTTCTTC.